This T cell receptor beta chain was found in a study of cytomegalovirus exposure and HLA in healthy donors. Study-wide points: The authors assumed roughly uniform sequencing depth across donors for presence/absence analyses. DRB1 showed the most TCR associations and HLA-C the fewest in a later analysis, as rates varied by HLA locus.

Use of 60 Vbeta and 13 Jbeta primers characterized the PCR. Clones were read by immunoSEQ multiplex PCR, and TCRdb kept only the in-frame ones, dropping some. The repertoire holds about 190,000 clones, 79% seen once, with 1.5% to 2% in the top ten. As for this clone: Its antigen remains unidentified.

The receptor was derived from a young woman in good health and CMV-seronegative. Material: PBMCs.

CDR3 protein: CASSQWTGSDNEQFF. The CDR3 region has the DNA TGCGCCAGCAGCCAATGGACAGGTTCCGACAATGAGCAGTTCTTC. The V and J genes are TRBV4-1 and TRBJ2-1, with 7 bases fitting TRBD1. J gave up 5 bases and V 2 bases, and 6 bases lay outside the gene matches. Per germline, CDR1 MGHRA and CDR2 YSYEKL. The CDR3 totals 15 residues.